This passage covers 11 T cell receptor beta chains from one sample sequenced in a study of shared clonotypes between healthy human individuals. The assay was immunoSEQ multiplex PCR, and TCRdb's table has in-frame clones only and misses some. The table shows 2 million to 2.5 million clones, with roughly 95% occurring only once. Material: naive CD4+ T cells sorted from blood. Subset: CD45RA+ positively selected. The receptor set was obtained from a man between 18 and 35 years old in good health.

Note on this clone: The sample carries other DNA sequences with the same CDR3. The rearrangement joins TRBV30 to TRBJ1-5; tentative D call: TRBD1 (6 bases). Germline V CDR1 and CDR2: GTSNPN, SVGIG (reference sequence). Trimming took 0 bases from V and 1 from J, leaving 10 bases between them. The CDR3 loop spans 15 amino acids. CDR3 region: CAWSVRGASNQPQHF. CDR3 nucleotides: TGTGCCTGGAGTGTACGGGGGGCGAGCAATCAGCCCCAGCATTTT.

The CDR3, as DNA: TGTGCCAGCAGCGTCTCAGGGGATCACACTGAAGCTTTCTTT. Protein sequence: CASSVSGDHTEAFF. J is TRBJ1-1 and V is TRBV9, with D perhaps TRBD1 (6 bases). Per the germline V gene, CDR1 is SGDLS and CDR2 is YYNGEE. Trimming removed 2 bases from V and 3 bases from J, with 11 bases in between. This CDR3 contains 14 residues.

The chain has TRBV27 and TRBJ2-7; TRBD2 matches 10 bases. Trimming removed 3 bases from V and 2 bases from J; junction bases left unmatched: 7. The CDR3 length is 16 residues. Germline CDR1 MNHEY, CDR2 SMNVEV (reference sequence). The CDR3: CASSFGVLAGAYEQYF. The CDR3, as DNA: TGTGCCAGCAGTTTTGGAGTGCTAGCGGGAGCCTACGAGCAGTACTTC.

This chain links TRBV6-1 with TRBJ1-1; 8 nucleotides match TRBD1. The CDR3 length is 14 residues. Per germline, CDR1 MNHNS and CDR2 SASEGT. The V and J ends lost 10 bases and 4 bases, in that order; junction bases with no gene match: 11. The CDR3 reads CATQRGQVLTEAFF. The CDR3 bases are TGTGCCACTCAACGGGGACAGGTTCTCACTGAAGCTTTCTTT.

This rearrangement joins TRBV18 to TRBJ1-4, with TRBD1 as a possible D gene (6 bases). The CDR3 consists of 15 residues. Trimming shortened V by 5 bases and J by 7 bases, and 17 bases separated the two germline ends. Per germline, CDR1 KGHSH and CDR2 LQKENI. The CDR3 nucleotides are TGTGCCAGCTCATACGGACAGTTGGACGGTGAAAAACTGTTTTTT. As protein: CASSYGQLDGEKLFF.

The chain uses TRBV5-1 and TRBJ1-2; maybe TRBD1 (6 bases). The V end was cut by 0 bases, the J end by 6 bases, with 15 bases between. The CDR3 is 15 amino acids. Germline CDR1 is SGHRS and CDR2 is YFSETQ. CDR3: CASSLEGGRLHGYTF. The CDR3 bases are TGCGCCAGCAGCTTGGAAGGGGGGAGGCTCCATGGCTACACCTTC.

On this clone: The junction departs from germline at one end; a sequencing error may be responsible. V gene TRBV6-5 combines with J gene TRBJ1-1; D is ambiguous. Germline V gene data show CDR1 as MNHEY and CDR2 as SVGAGI. The CDR3 is 11 residues long. The CDR3 DNA follows: TGTGCCAGCAGCCGAAACAGTGAAGCTTTCTTT. It yields the protein CASSRNSEAFF.

This clone was counted once. The CDR3 DNA reads TGTGCCAGCGCGGGGCAGTCCTACAATGAGCAGTTCTTC. Protein product: CASAGQSYNEQFF. This sequence joins TRBV7-9 and TRBJ2-1, with D possibly TRBD2 on 6 matching bases. CDR3 length equals 13 residues. Between the trimmed V and J ends, which lost 8 bases and 1 base, there was a span of 9 bases. The germline V gene encodes CDR1 SEHNR and CDR2 FQNEAQ (reference sequence).

This chain joins TRBV27 and TRBJ2-1; 9 bases match TRBD1. The CDR3 loop spans 16 amino acids. Germline-derived CDR1 and CDR2 are MNHEY and SMNVEV (reference sequence). The J segment lost 6 bases and the V segment lost 6 bases, leaving 12 bases of the junction unmatched. The CDR3 here is CASSLRTGTGFNEQFF. In DNA form, the CDR3 reads TGTGCCAGCAGCCTTCGAACCGGGACAGGGTTCAATGAGCAGTTCTTC.

This chain uses TRBV5-8 with TRBJ2-3; D ambiguous. The V end was cut by 1 base, the J end by 0 bases, with 12 bases between. The CDR3 spans 16 residues. CDR1 is SGHTS and CDR2 is YDEGEE in the germline V gene. The CDR3 DNA sequence: TGTGCCAGCAGCTTGTCCTTGGTGGCGAGCACAGATACGCAGTATTTT. This codes for CASSLSLVASTDTQYF.

The chain employs TRBV25-1 and TRBJ1-2; TRBD1 might be the D (5 bases). Trimming removed 4 bases from V and 5 bases from J, with 14 bases in between. This CDR3 region has 14 residues. In germline, CDR1 is MGHDK, CDR2 SYGVNS. The DNA of the CDR3 is TGTGCCAGCAGTGTGGGGACCTATTCGTATGGCTACACCTTC. Translated: CASSVGTYSYGYTF.